The source of this TCR beta chain is a study of blood T cell repertoires in COVID-19. Original processing notes: Estimation of nucleated cell counts relied on the amplification of reference gene primers. Measured with immunoSEQ multiplex PCR; TCRdb has only the in-frame clones, and not every one. That table is the source of V, J and clone size, and D and trimming were worked out from the DNA. Of roughly 150,000 clones in the sample, around 73% were seen once. The V end lost 1 base, the J end lost 6 bases, and 12 bases lay between the germline ends. The germline CDR1 and CDR2 sequences are SGHAT and FQNNGV. The CDR3 consists of 15 residues. Participants' reported clinical history set cohort assignment.

The source material was PBMCs or T cells enriched from blood (not recorded which). The origin of this receptor is a woman aged 50 to 60 who had recovered from COVID-19. This chain links TRBV11-2 with TRBJ2-2; the D gene is possibly TRBD2 (5 bases). CDR3 region: CASSLGTRGSGELFF. The CDR3 DNA follows: TGTGCCAGCAGCTTAGGGACCCGCGGGTCCGGGGAGCTGTTTTTT. Variable domain in full (rest from reference TRBV11-2 and TRBJ2-2): EAGVAQSPRYKIIEKRQSVAFWCNPISGHATLYWYQQILGQGPKLLIQFQNNGVVDDSQLPKDRFSAERLKGVDSTLKIQPAKLEDSAVYLCASSLGTRGSGELFFGEGSRLTVL.